This entry is about one TCR beta chain. CDR3 length equals 15 residues. Trimming left V 4 bases short and J 4 bases short, with 17 bases between. Germline values: CDR1 SGHNT, CDR2 YYREEE (reference sequence). This entry belongs to a study of tumour-infiltrating T cells in Burkitt lymphoma. The overall study: Productive clonality predicted overall and progression-free survival.

Method: immunoSEQ multiplex PCR; TCRdb's copy keeps in-frame clones and lacks some. The table lists 46,000 or so clones, approximately 31% of them singletons. The source material was tumor tissue. This TCR was sampled from a human donor with Burkitt lymphoma. V is TRBV5-4 and J is TRBJ1-2; D possibly corresponds to TRBD1 (5 bases). The CDR3 DNA sequence: TGTGCCAGCAGCGGGGGAGTGGGTTTTATCTATGGCTACACCTTC. It is translated as CASSGGVGFIYGYTF.